The source of this TCR beta chain is a study of T-cell reconstitution after alpha-beta-depleted transplantation in children. The table lists this clonotype with many counts. Unique molecular identifiers tagged the TCRbeta library. A single record per CDR3 protein comes from TCRdb applying MiXCR to the PCR reads. The sample records about 78,000 distinct CDR3 sequences, about 14% being singletons. The CDR3 length is 15 residues. The J segment lost 8 bases and the V segment lost 3 bases, leaving 8 bases of the junction unmatched. CDR1 and CDR2 (germline): SGHRS, YFSETQ. This clonotype originated in a male patient between 2 and 15 years old who had a stem cell transplant for acute lymphoblastic leukemia, so the T cells may come from the graft donor. This chain uses TRBV5-1 with TRBJ1-2; TRBD1 matches at 12 bases. Sample: PBMCs, mostly from graft donor cells, taken 180 days after TCRalphabeta/CD19-depleted stem cell transplant. CDR3 region: CASSSEGQGAEGYTF. The CDR3 coding sequence is TGCGCCAGCAGCTCGGAGGGACAGGGGGCAGAAGGCTACACCTTC.